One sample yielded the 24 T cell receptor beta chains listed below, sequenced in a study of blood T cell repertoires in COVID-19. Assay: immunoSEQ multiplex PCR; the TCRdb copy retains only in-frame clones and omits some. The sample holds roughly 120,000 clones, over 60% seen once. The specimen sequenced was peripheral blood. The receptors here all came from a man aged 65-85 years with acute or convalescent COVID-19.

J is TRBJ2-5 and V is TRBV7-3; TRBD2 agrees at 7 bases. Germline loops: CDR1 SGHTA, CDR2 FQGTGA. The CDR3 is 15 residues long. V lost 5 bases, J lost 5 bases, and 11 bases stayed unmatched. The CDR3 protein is CASSPLGGREETQYF. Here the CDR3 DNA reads TGTGCCAGCAGCCCTCTCGGGGGGAGGGAGGAGACCCAGTACTTC.

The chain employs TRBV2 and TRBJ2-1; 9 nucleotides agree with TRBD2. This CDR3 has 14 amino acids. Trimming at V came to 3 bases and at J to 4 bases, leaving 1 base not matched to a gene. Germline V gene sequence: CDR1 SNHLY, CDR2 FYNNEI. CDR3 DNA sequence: TGTGCCAGCAGTGATAGCGGGGGTTACAATGAGCAGTTCTTC. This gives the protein CASSDSGGYNEQFF.

This CDR3 is CASSLDLYTEAFF. CDR3 in DNA: TGTGCCAGCAGTTTAGACTTATACACTGAAGCTTTCTTT. This rearrangement joins TRBV28 to TRBJ1-1, with D unresolved. The CDR3 covers 13 residues. Germline values: CDR1 MDHEN, CDR2 SYDVKM. Between the trimmed V and J ends, which lost 2 bases and 3 bases, there was a span of 7 bases.

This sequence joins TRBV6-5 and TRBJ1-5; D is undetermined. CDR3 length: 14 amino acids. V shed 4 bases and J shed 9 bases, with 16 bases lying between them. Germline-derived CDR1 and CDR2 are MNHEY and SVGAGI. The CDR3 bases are TGTGCCAGCAGTTCCGGGAGCTCCCCGGCGCCCCAGCATTTT. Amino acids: CASSSGSSPAPQHF.

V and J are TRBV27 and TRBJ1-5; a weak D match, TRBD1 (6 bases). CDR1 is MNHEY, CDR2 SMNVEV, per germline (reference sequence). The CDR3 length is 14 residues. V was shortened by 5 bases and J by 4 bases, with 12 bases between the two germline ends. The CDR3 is CASSLGTTNQPQHF. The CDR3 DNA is TGTGCCAGCAGTCTGGGGACAACTAATCAGCCCCAGCATTTT.

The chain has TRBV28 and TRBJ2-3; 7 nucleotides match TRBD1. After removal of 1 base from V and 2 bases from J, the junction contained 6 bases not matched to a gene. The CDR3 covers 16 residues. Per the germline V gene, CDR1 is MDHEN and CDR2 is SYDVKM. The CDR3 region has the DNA TGTGCCAGCAGTTTATACGGGACAGTTAACACAGATACGCAGTATTTT. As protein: CASSLYGTVNTDTQYF.

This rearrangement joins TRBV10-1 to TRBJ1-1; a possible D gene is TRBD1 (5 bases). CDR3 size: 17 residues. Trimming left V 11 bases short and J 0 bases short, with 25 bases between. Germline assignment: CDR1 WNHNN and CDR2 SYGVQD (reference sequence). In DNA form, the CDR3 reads TGCGCCCTACATTCGGGGGGGGTACCTCGGATGAACACTGAAGCTTTCTTT. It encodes CALHSGGVPRMNTEAFF.

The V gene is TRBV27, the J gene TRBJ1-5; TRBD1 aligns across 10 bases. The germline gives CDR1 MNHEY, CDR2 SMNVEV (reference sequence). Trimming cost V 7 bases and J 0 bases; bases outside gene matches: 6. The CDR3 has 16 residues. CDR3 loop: CASNDRGLGSNQPQHF. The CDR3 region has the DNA TGTGCCAGCAATGACAGGGGGCTTGGTAGCAATCAGCCCCAGCATTTT.

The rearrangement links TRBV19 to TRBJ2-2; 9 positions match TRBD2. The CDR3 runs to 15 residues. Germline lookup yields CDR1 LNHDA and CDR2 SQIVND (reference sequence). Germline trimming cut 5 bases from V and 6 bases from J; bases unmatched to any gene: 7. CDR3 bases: TGTGCCAGTAGTCCGGGCGGGAGGGTGTCCGGGGAGCTGTTTTTT. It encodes CASSPGGRVSGELFF.

The CDR3, as DNA: TGTGCCAGCAGCCCCGAGGGGGCAGGGGCTACTGAAGCTTTCTTT. Protein sequence: CASSPEGAGATEAFF. The V call is TRBV7-3, the J call TRBJ1-1, with 7 bases identical to TRBD1. After removal of 5 bases from V and 5 bases from J, the junction contained 11 bases not matched to a gene. The CDR3 is made up of 15 amino acids. From germline, CDR1 is SGHTA and CDR2 FQGTGA.

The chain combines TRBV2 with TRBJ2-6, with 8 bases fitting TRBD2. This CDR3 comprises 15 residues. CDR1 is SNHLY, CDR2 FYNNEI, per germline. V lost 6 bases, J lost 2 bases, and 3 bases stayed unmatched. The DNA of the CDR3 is TGTGCCAGCAGCGGGGGGGGCCCTGGGGCCAACGTCCTGACTTTC. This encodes CASSGGGPGANVLTF.

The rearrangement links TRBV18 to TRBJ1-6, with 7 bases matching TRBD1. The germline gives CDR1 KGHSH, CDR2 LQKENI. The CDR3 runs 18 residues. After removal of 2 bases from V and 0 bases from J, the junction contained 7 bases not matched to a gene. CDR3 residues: CASSPSVTGSSYNSPLHF. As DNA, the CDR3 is TGTGCCAGCTCACCATCCGTGACAGGGAGCTCCTATAATTCACCCCTCCACTTT. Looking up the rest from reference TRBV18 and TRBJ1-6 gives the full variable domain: NAGVMQNPRHLVRRRGQEARLRCSPMKGHSHVYWYRQLPEEGLKFMVYLQKENIIDESGMPKERFSAEFPKEGPSILRIQQVVRGDSAAYFCASSPSVTGSSYNSPLHFGNGTRLTVT.

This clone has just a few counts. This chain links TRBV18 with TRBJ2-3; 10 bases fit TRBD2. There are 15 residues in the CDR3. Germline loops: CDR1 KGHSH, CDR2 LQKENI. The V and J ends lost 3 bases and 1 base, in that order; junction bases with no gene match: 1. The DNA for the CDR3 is TGTGCCAGCTCACCGCTAGCGGGGGGCACAGATACGCAGTATTTT. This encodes CASSPLAGGTDTQYF.

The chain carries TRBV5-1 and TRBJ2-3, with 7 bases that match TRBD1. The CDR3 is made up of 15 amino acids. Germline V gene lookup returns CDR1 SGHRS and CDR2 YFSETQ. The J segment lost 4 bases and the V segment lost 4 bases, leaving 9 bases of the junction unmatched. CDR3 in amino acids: CASSAQAQGADTQYF. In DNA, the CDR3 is TGCGCCAGCAGCGCCCAGGCTCAGGGGGCAGATACGCAGTATTTT.

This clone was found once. The CDR3 protein is CASGQAPTEAFF. CDR3 in DNA: TGTGCCAGCGGACAGGCGCCCACTGAAGCTTTCTTT. This chain connects TRBV12-3 or TRBV12-4 to TRBJ1-1; 7 bases match TRBD1. The CDR3 is 12 residues long. The trim removed 8 bases at V and 4 bases at J, leaving 4 bases unmatched.

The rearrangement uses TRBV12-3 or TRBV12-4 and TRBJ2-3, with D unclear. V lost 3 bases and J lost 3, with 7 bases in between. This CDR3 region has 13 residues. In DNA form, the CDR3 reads TGTGCCAGCAGTTTCGGTCTTACAGATACGCAGTATTTT. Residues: CASSFGLTDTQYF.

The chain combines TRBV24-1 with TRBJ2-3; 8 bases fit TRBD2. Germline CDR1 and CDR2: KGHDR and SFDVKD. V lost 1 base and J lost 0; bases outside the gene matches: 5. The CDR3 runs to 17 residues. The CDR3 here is CATSDFSASGSTDTQYF. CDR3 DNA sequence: TGTGCCACCAGTGATTTCTCTGCTAGCGGGAGCACAGATACGCAGTATTTT.

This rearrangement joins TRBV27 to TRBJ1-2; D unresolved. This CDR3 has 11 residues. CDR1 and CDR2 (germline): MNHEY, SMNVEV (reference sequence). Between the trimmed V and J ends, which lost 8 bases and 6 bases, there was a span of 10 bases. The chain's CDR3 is CASRWRDGYTF. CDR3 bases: TGTGCCAGCCGGTGGCGGGATGGCTACACCTTC.

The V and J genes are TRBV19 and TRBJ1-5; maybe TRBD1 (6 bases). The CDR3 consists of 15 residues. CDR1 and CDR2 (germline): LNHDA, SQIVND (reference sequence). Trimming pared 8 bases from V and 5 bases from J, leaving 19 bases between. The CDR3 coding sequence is TGTGCCAGTCAATCGGGCAGGGGATTCTATCAGCCCCAGCATTTT. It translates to CASQSGRGFYQPQHF.

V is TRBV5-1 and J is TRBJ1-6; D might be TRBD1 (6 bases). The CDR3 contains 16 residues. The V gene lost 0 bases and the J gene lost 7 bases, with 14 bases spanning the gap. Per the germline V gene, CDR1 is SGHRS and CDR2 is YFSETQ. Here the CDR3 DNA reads TGCGCCAGCAGCTTGGTGCCAGGGGCCCTAAATTCACCCCTCCACTTT. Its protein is CASSLVPGALNSPLHF.

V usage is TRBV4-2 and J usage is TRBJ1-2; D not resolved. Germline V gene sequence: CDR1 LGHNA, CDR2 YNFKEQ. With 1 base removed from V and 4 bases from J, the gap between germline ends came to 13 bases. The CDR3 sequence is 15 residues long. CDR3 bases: TGTGCCAGCAGCCAAGGGGCAGCCAACCCCTATGGCTACACCTTC. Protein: CASSQGAANPYGYTF.

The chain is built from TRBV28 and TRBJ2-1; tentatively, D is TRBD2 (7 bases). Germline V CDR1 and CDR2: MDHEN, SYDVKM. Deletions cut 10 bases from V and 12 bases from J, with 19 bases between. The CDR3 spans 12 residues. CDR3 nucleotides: TGTGCCACCAGGGGAGGGAATTTGAGGCAGTTCTTC. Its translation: CATRGGNLRQFF.

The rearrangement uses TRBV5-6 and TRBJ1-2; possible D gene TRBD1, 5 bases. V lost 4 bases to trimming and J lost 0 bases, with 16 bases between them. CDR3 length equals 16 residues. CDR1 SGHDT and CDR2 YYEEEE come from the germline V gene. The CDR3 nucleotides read TGTGCCAGCAGCACGGGAGGCGGGGCAGCTAACTATGGCTACACCTTC. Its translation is CASSTGGGAANYGYTF.

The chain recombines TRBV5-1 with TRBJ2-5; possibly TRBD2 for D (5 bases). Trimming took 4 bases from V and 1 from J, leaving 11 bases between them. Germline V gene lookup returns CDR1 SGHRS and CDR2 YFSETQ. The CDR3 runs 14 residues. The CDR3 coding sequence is TGCGCCAGCAGCCTACTAGGCAGCCAAGAGACCCAGTACTTC. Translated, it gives CASSLLGSQETQYF.